This T cell receptor (beta chain) emerged from a study of siplizumab effects on memory and regulatory T cells. Study observations and caveats: The alloreactive clones that mapped to unstimulated subsets made up only a minor fraction. Apparently key alloresponse contributors, naive T cells also seemed more diverse than memory cells.

CDR3 length: 14 residues. CDR1 and CDR2 (germline): SEHNR, FQNEAQ (reference sequence). Trimming took off 3 bases at V and 5 bases at J, with 11 bases between the two ends. Assay: immunoSEQ multiplex PCR; the TCRdb copy retains only in-frame clones and omits some. Of 85,000 to 130,000 clones in the sample, around 94% are singletons; the top ten hold around 0.6%. Comments on this clone: Its specificity is unknown.

Sample: Tregs sorted from blood. The origin of this receptor is a human donor in good health. The V call is TRBV7-9, the J call TRBJ2-1; D call uncertain. CDR3 bases: TGTGCCAGCAGCTTCACCCCCCGGAACAATGAGCAGTTCTTC. Translation: CASSFTPRNNEQFF.